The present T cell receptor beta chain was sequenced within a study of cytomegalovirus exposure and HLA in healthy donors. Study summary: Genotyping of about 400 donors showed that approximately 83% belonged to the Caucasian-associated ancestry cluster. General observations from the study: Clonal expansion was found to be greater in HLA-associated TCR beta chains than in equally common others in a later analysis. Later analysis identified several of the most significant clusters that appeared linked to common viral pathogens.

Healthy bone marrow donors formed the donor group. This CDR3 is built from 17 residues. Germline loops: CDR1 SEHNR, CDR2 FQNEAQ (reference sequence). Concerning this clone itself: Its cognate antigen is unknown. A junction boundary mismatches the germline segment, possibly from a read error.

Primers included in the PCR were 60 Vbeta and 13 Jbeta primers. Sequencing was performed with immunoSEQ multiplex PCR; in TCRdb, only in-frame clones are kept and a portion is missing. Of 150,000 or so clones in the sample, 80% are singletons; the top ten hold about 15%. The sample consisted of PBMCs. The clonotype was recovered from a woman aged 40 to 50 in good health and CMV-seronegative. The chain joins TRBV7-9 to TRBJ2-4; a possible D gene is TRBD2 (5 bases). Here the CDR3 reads CSSSLASGGIAKNIQYF. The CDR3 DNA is TGTTCCAGCAGCTTAGCGAGCGGTGGGATAGCCAAAAACATTCAGTACTTC.